This T cell receptor (beta chain) was recorded in a study of Ad26.COV2.S vaccination and SARS-CoV-2 variants. Background on the study: Intramuscular Ad26.COV2.S doses were given once or twice, 56 days apart.

Treatment in this sample: 15 to 20 received Ad26.COV2.S at low or high dose, single or two shots; about 5 received placebo; per-sample allocation not given. Day 63 after the first injection of vaccine or placebo was the sampling time. The sample came from a Boston adult aged 18-55 years. This CDR3 comprises 14 residues. Trimming cost V 3 bases and J 5 bases; bases outside gene matches: 5. CDR1 is MNHEY and CDR2 is SMNVEV in the germline V gene (reference sequence). Repertoires were generated with immunoSEQ multiplex PCR, while TCRdb's copy carries only in-frame clones and drops some. Of 360,000 or so clones listed, about 91% were seen once; the top ten hold around 2%.

The J gene is TRBJ2-3, the V gene TRBV27, with 7 bases matching TRBD2. The receptor's source is a person between 18 and 65 years old who received the Ad26.COV2.S COVID-19 vaccine or a placebo. Material: peripheral blood, obtained in a trial of Ad26.COV2.S vaccine versus placebo. The CDR3 protein is CASSFRGELDTQYF. CDR3 coding DNA: TGTGCCAGCAGTTTTCGGGGGGAGTTAGATACGCAGTATTTT.